The source of this TCR beta chain is a study of blood T cell repertoires in COVID-19. Libraries were prepared by immunoSEQ multiplex PCR; TCRdb keeps only in-frame clonotypes and omits some of them. The sample carries under 250,000 clones, more than 70% recorded once. Germline values: CDR1 LNHDA, CDR2 SQIVND (reference sequence). The length of the CDR3 is 15 residues. With V trimmed by 6 bases and J by 2 bases, 7 bases remained unmatched. The genes are TRBV19 and TRBJ1-2; 9 bases match TRBD1. The specimen was peripheral blood. The sequence was obtained from a woman aged 25 to 45 with COVID-19, enrolled during active disease. The CDR3 sequence: CASSPSGTGNYGYTF. The CDR3 nucleotides read TGTGCCAGTAGCCCATCCGGGACAGGGAACTATGGCTACACCTTC.